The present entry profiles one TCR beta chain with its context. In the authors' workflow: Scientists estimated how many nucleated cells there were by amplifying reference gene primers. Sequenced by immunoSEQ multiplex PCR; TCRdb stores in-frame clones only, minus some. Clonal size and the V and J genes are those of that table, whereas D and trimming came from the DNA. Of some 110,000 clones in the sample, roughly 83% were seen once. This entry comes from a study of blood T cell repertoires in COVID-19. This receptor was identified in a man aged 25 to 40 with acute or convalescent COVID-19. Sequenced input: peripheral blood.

The CDR3 protein is CSVVQGAFQETQYF. In nucleotides, the CDR3 is TGCAGCGTTGTTCAGGGGGCCTTTCAGGAGACCCAGTACTTC. V gene TRBV29-1 combines with J gene TRBJ2-5; 8 nucleotides align to TRBD1. Germline-derived CDR1 and CDR2 are SQVTM and ANQGSEA. CDR3 length: 14 amino acids. V was clipped by 4 bases and J by 5 bases; unmatched bases: 9.